This T cell receptor (beta chain) was retrieved from a study of cytomegalovirus exposure and HLA in healthy donors. General study results and limits: Further analysis was carried out later, and it showed several of the most significant clusters appearing linked to common viral pathogens.

Remarks on this clone: Its antigen is unknown.

CDR3 length: 15 amino acids. It was with 60 Vbeta and 13 Jbeta primers that the PCR ran. Method: immunoSEQ multiplex PCR; TCRdb's copy keeps in-frame clones and lacks some. The sample holds about 100,000 clones, roughly 88% seen once. The chain couples TRBV21-1 to TRBJ1-5. TRBV21-1 is given as a pseudogene. Specimen: PBMCs. This clonotype originated in a woman in her late teens or twenties in good health and CMV-seronegative. The CDR3 here is CASSKAWGGHQPQHF. DNA for the CDR3: TGTGCCAGCAGCAAAGCGTGGGGGGGGCATCAGCCCCAGCATTTT.